The T cell receptor (beta chain) under discussion was sequenced for a study of post-analysis software for immune sequencing data. Study overall: Some patients lacked subtype; others had relapsing-remitting, secondary progressive or progressive-relapsing disease. Study-level findings and limits: Normalized Chao1 diversity was significantly lower in multiple sclerosis patients than in controls. Patients used a handful of TRBV segments, including TRBV5-6, TRBV5-1 and TRBV20-1, more often than controls.

On this clonotype: Antigen unknown.

Unique molecular identifiers had been added to the TCR beta cDNA libraries. Each sample of about 0.95 to 11 million input T cells yielded around 500,000 cDNA molecules, so each molecule approximated one T cell. One entry per CDR3 protein, called by TCRdb with MiXCR from the PCR reads. The sample has some 890,000 distinct CDR3 sequences, approximately 57% seen once. Germline CDR1 SQVTM, CDR2 ANQGSEA. Trimming took 3 bases from V and 1 from J; bases not matched to a gene: 4. This CDR3 spans 14 amino acids. This rearrangement joins TRBV29-1 to TRBJ1-1; 8 nucleotides line up with TRBD1. The sequence derives from a girl between 5 and 17 years old with multiple sclerosis. The source material was blood. The DNA of the CDR3 is TGCAGCGTTGACACAGGGGGACGGAACACTGAAGCTTTCTTT. Its protein is CSVDTGGRNTEAFF.